Following are 3 T cell receptor beta chains from one sample sequenced in a study of cytomegalovirus exposure and HLA in healthy donors. Primers: 60 Vbeta forward and 13 Jbeta reverse. Produced via immunoSEQ multiplex PCR; TCRdb's table is partial and in-frame only. The table records some 180,000 clones, about 80% of them present only once. What was sequenced was PBMCs. The source is a woman under 40 in good health and CMV-seronegative.

The gene calls are TRBV6-5 and TRBJ1-1, with D hard to call. Germline-derived CDR1 and CDR2 are MNHEY and SVGAGI. The CDR3 totals 15 residues. Trimming took 7 bases from V and 4 from J, leaving 19 bases between them. CDR3 region: CASMLSAGGVTEAFF. The DNA of the CDR3 is TGTGCCAGCATGCTGAGCGCGGGCGGGGTCACTGAAGCTTTCTTT.

The table lists this clone with a few counts. The chain recombines TRBV2 with TRBJ1-1; D remains unclear. CDR3 size: 13 residues. The germline V gene has CDR1 SNHLY and CDR2 FYNNEI. Trimming took 4 bases from V and 8 from J, leaving 14 bases between them. CDR3 sequence: CASSGRTFAEAFF. CDR3 bases: TGTGCCAGCAGTGGCCGGACTTTCGCCGAAGCTTTCTTT. The full variable domain, with the rest looked up from reference TRBV2 and TRBJ1-1, is EPEVTQTPSHQVTQMGQEVILRCVPISNHLYFYWYRQILGQKVEFLVSFYNNEISEKSEIFDDQFSVERPDGSNFTLKIRSTKLEDSAMYFCASSGRTFAEAFFGQGTRLTVV.

The chain couples TRBV5-8 to TRBJ1-5, with a possible D match to TRBD1 (5 bases). V lost 0 bases, J lost 9 bases, and 13 bases lay in between. Germline V lookup: CDR1 SGHTS, CDR2 YDEGEE. This CDR3 is built from 14 residues. The CDR3 spells CASSLGTQRGPQHF. The CDR3 nucleotides read TGTGCCAGCAGCTTGGGAACCCAAAGGGGGCCCCAGCATTTT.